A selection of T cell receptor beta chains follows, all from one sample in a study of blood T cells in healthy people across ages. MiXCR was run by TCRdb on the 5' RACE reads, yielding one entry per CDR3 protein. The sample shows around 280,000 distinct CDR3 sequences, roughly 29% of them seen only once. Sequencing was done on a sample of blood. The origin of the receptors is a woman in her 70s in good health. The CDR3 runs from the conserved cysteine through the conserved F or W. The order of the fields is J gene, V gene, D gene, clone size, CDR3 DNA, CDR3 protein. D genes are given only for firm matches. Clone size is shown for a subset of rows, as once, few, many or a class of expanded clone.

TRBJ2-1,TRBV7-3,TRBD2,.,TGTGCCAGCAGCTTAGTTGGCGGGAGGGCCGATGAGCAGTTCTTC,CASSLVGGRADEQFF
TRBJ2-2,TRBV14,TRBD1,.,TGTGCCAGCAGCCAATTCAGGGGGCGCAACACCGGGGAGCTGTTTTTT,CASSQFRGRNTGELFF
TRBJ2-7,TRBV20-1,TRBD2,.,TGCAGTGCTAGAGATTTGCCTAGCGGGAGTCCGCCCTACGAGCAGTACTTC,CSARDLPSGSPPYEQYF
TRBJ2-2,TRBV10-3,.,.,TGTGCCATCAGGGTGGAGTCCGTCGGGGAGCTGTTTTTT,CAIRVESVGELFF
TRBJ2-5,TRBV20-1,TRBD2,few,TGCAGTGCTTTCGGGAGGAGGAGTAGGGAGACCCAGTACTTC,CSAFGRRSRETQYF
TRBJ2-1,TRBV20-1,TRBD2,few,TGCAGTGCCAAACTAGCGGGAGTGGGGAATGAGCAGTTCTTC,CSAKLAGVGNEQFF
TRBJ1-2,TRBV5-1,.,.,TGCGCCAGCAGCTCAGAGGGGACCTATGGCTACACCTTC,CASSSEGTYGYTF
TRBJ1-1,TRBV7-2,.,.,TGTGCCAGCAGCTTTATGGTGGACACTGAAGCTTTCTTT,CASSFMVDTEAFF
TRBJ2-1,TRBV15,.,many,TGTGCCACCAGCAGAGTATCAGGACGTGGCAATGAGCAGTTCTTC,CATSRVSGRGNEQFF
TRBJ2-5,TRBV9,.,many,TGTGCCAGCAGCGTAGCCCTCAAAGAGACCCAGTACTTC,CASSVALKETQYF
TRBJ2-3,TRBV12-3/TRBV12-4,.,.,TGTGCCAGCAACATTGGCAGGGATAGCACAGATACGCAGTATTTT,CASNIGRDSTDTQYF
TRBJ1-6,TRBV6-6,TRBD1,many,TGTGCCAGCTATGCCTCGGGACAGCGCTCCTATAATTCACCCCTCCACTTT,CASYASGQRSYNSPLHF
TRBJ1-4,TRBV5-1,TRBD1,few,TGCGCCAGCAGCGGTTTAGGGACAGGGGATGAAAAACTGTTTTTT,CASSGLGTGDEKLFF
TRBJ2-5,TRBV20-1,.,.,TGCAGTGCTAGAGCAAGGGGTCCGGGGACCCAGTACTTC,CSARARGPGTQYF
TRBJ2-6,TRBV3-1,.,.,TGTGCCAGCAGCCACCCCTCCATCGCGACTGCCTTTAACTCTGGGGCCAACGTCCTGACTTTC,CASSHPSIATAFNSGANVLTF
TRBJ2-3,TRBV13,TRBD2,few,TGTGCCAGCAGCTCCGGTAGAGGCGGGAGGGCCACAGATACGCAGTATTTT,CASSSGRGGRATDTQYF
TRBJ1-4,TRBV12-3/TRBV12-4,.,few,TGTGCCAGCAGTTTAGGGCGGAATTCGAATAATGAAAAACTGTTTTTT,CASSLGRNSNNEKLFF
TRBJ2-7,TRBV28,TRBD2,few,TGTGCCAGCAGTGAATTTGGGACTAGCGGGAGTCTTGAGCAGTACTTC,CASSEFGTSGSLEQYF
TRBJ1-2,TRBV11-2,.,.,TGTGCCAGCAGCTTACGGCAGGGGTCCGGGGTCTGTGGCTACACCTTC,CASSLRQGSGVCGYTF
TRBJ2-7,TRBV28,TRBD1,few,TGTGCCAGCAGTCCCCAGGGGGAACCTACCTACGAGCAGTACTTC,CASSPQGEPTYEQYF
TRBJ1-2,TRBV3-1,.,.,TGTGCCAGCACCCGAACTACAATAGGGTATGGCTACACCTTC,CASTRTTIGYGYTF
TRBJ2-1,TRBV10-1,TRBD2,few,TGCGCCAGCAGTGAGAGAAGCGGGAGTCACGATGAGCAGTTCTTC,CASSERSGSHDEQFF
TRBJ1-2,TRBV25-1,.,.,TGTGCCAGCAGGGATAACTATGGCTACACCTTC,CASRDNYGYTF